This T cell receptor beta chain is from a study of human thymus T cells. As to this clone: Its cognate antigen is unknown.

In corrective heart surgery, resections were taken, and these provided the thymus tissue. Those donating were healthy Finnish infants in corrective surgery for congenital heart defects. The CDR3 has 16 amino acids. The V and J ends lost 6 bases and 4 bases respectively, with 20 bases between them. Per germline, CDR1 ENHRY and CDR2 SYGVKD. General study findings and limits: Repertoires sampled from thymus and blood appeared biased in V and J gene usage. Related studies noted strongly shared thymic repertoires across unrelated people.

Sequencing used immunoSEQ multiplex PCR; TCRdb keeps in-frame clones, though not all of them. This table has about 120,000 clones, over 85% appearing once. This chain connects TRBV10-3 to TRBJ2-3; D gene ambiguous. The sequence came from a boy under three years old with a congenital heart defect but otherwise immunologically healthy. Sequenced: thymus tissue. CDR3 nucleotide sequence: TGTGCCATCAGATACGACACGAATATAGGGTCAGATACGCAGTATTTT. It specifies CAIRYDTNIGSDTQYF.